One and the same sample provided the 7 T cell receptor beta chains below, sequenced in a study of cytomegalovirus exposure and HLA in healthy donors. Primers for the PCR totalled 60 Vbeta and 13 Jbeta. TCRdb's copy holds only in-frame clones and misses some; the assay was immunoSEQ multiplex PCR. The table has roughly 120,000 clones, roughly four fifths seen once. The sample taken for sequencing was PBMCs. The receptors were gathered from a woman in her fifties or sixties in good health and CMV-seropositive.

The DNA for the CDR3 is TGTGCCAGCTCCCCGGAAGGACAGCTTTCACCCCTCCACTTT. Amino acids: CASSPEGQLSPLHF. The chain has TRBV18 and TRBJ1-6; tentative D call: TRBD1 (6 bases). Germline V gene data show CDR1 as KGHSH and CDR2 as LQKENI. V was cut by 6 bases and J by 9 bases, with 15 bases left in between. The length of the CDR3 is 14 residues.

The chain links TRBV19 to TRBJ2-6, with 10 bases lining up with TRBD1. Germline V gene sequence: CDR1 LNHDA, CDR2 SQIVND (reference sequence). V dropped 6 bases and J dropped 4; count of bases not matched to a gene: 12. The length of the CDR3 is 18 residues. CDR3 coding DNA: TGTGCCAGTAGGGAACCGGGACAGGGGTCGGCGGGGGCCAACGTCCTGACTTTC. The encoded protein is CASREPGQGSAGANVLTF.

The V gene is TRBV7-2, the J gene TRBJ2-1; TRBD2 aligns across 7 bases. There are 15 residues in the CDR3. J was trimmed by 8 bases and V by 3 bases; bases with no gene match: 10. The germline gives CDR1 SGHTA, CDR2 FQGNSA. For the CDR3, the DNA is TGTGCCAGCAGCTTGTATTCGGGCGGGAGCTATGAGCAGTTCTTC. Its protein product is CASSLYSGGSYEQFF.

The V and J genes are TRBV28 and TRBJ1-5; 8 bases match TRBD1. Germline V lookup: CDR1 MDHEN, CDR2 SYDVKM. V was pared by 2 bases and J by 2 bases, with 20 bases of the junction left unmatched. The length of the CDR3 is 21 residues. CDR3 loop: CASSLGLHGQGTYIGNQPQHF. CDR3 nucleotide sequence: TGTGCCAGCAGTTTAGGACTCCACGGACAGGGTACGTATATCGGCAATCAGCCCCAGCATTTT.

This chain links TRBV6-1 with TRBJ2-5; D perhaps matches TRBD1 (5 bases). CDR1 is MNHNS, CDR2 SASEGT, per germline. CDR3 length: 16 amino acids. V was shortened by 2 bases and J by 5 bases, with 18 bases between the two germline ends. CDR3 bases: TGTGCCAGCAGTGAACCCGCGCGTAGGGGAACTGAGACCCAGTACTTC. It specifies CASSEPARRGTETQYF.

A note on this clone: The same CDR3 is also encoded by other DNA sequences in this sample. The chain combines TRBV4-2 with TRBJ1-2; D gene uncertain. V lost 2 bases, J lost 3 bases, and 19 bases lay in between. CDR1 and CDR2 (germline): LGHNA, YNFKEQ. The CDR3 has 17 amino acids. The CDR3 DNA sequence: TGTGCCAGCAGCCAAACGATCGGGAGCAGCCAAGACTATGGCTACACCTTC. Translation gives CASSQTIGSSQDYGYTF.

The V and J genes are TRBV2 and TRBJ1-4; D ambiguous. Germline values: CDR1 SNHLY, CDR2 FYNNEI. The CDR3 has 19 residues. Between the trimmed V and J ends, which lost 5 bases and 2 bases, there was a span of 24 bases. CDR3 coding DNA: TGTGCCAGCAGTATATTTTTTTTGGGGAGCCCCAAGACTAATGAAAAACTGTTTTTT. Protein sequence: CASSIFFLGSPKTNEKLFF.